This entry lists 28 T cell receptor beta chains sequenced from one sample in a study of regulatory T cells in long-lasting Graves disease. As to time point: persistent/refractory GD, antithyroid drugs over 5 years with positive TRAb. PBMC-derived RNA was used for the TCR library. CDR3-region Arm-PCR and iRepertoire HTBI primers produced the TCR beta libraries. MiXCR, applied by TCRdb to the multiplex PCR reads, yields one record per CDR3 protein. There are about 340,000 distinct CDR3 sequences in the sample; roughly 21% occur only once, and 29% lies in the top ten. The sequencing here drew on peripheral blood mononuclear cells (PBMCs), taken when the disease was refractory, from a patient treated with antithyroid drugs. Receptor source: a female donor with Graves disease.

The rearrangement uses TRBV14 and TRBJ2-2, with D unclear. V gave up 0 bases and J gave up 5 bases, with 10 bases separating them. CDR1 and CDR2 (germline): SGHDN, FVKESK. The CDR3 runs 15 residues. The DNA of the CDR3 is TGTGCCAGCAGCCAAGATCGCATTCGGACCGGGGAGCTGTTTTTT. This codes for CASSQDRIRTGELFF.

This clonotype showed up many times. The rearrangement joins TRBV12-3 or TRBV12-4 to TRBJ1-2, with TRBD1 as a possible D gene (6 bases). Trimming removed 5 bases at V and 3 bases at J, with 10 bases between. The CDR3 contains 13 residues. The CDR3 DNA is TGTGCCAGCAGTCCCGGACAGTACTATGGCTACACCTTC. It translates to CASSPGQYYGYTF.

Concerning this clonotype: Just one base apart from a much larger clone, this may be a read error. V is TRBV3-1 and J is TRBJ2-6, with 9 positions matching TRBD1. CDR1 is LGHDT and CDR2 is YNNKEL in the germline V gene (reference sequence). The CDR3 loop spans 18 amino acids. The CDR3 loop is CAGSHRQGGSSGANVLTF. The CDR3 region has the DNA TGTGCCGGCAGCCATCGACAGGGGGGTTCCTCTGGGGCCAACGTCCTGACTTTC.

This chain uses TRBV20-1 with TRBJ2-7; 10 nucleotides match TRBD2. With 1 base clipped from V and 3 bases from J, the junction kept 12 bases outside the gene matches. The CDR3 sequence is 17 residues long. Germline V gene sequence: CDR1 DFQATT, CDR2 SNEGSKA (reference sequence). The CDR3: CSARVSSSSGRVYEQYF. CDR3 coding DNA: TGCAGTGCTAGAGTTTCCTCGTCTAGCGGGAGAGTCTACGAGCAGTACTTC.

This clonotype was seen a handful of times. This chain uses TRBV3-1 with TRBJ2-2, with D uncertain. Trimming cost V 0 bases and J 0 bases, with 8 bases left between them. The V gene's germline CDR1 is LGHDT and CDR2 YNNKEL (reference sequence). The CDR3 has 16 residues. The CDR3 reads CASSQDQTANTGELFF. CDR3 nucleotides: TGTGCCAGCAGCCAAGATCAAACAGCGAACACCGGGGAGCTGTTTTTT.

This clonotype showed up just a few times. The chain uses TRBV6-1 and TRBJ1-2; tentatively, D is TRBD1 (5 bases). The CDR3 has 15 amino acids. V dropped 6 bases and J dropped 0 bases, with 14 bases sitting between them. Germline CDR1 is MNHNS and CDR2 is SASEGT. The CDR3 coding sequence is TGTGCCAGCAGGTTCGGGACGATAGCTAACTATGGCTACACCTTC. Its translation: CASRFGTIANYGYTF.

V is TRBV4-2 and J is TRBJ1-1; D remains ambiguous. Germline V gene lookup returns CDR1 LGHNA and CDR2 YNFKEQ. The CDR3 loop spans 15 amino acids. Trimming removed 1 base from V and 1 base from J, with 10 bases in between. The CDR3 region is CASSQVARQNTEAFF. The CDR3 DNA reads as TGTGCCAGCAGCCAAGTTGCCAGACAGAACACTGAAGCTTTCTTT.

This clonotype occurred many times. The chain employs TRBV24-1 and TRBJ2-7, with TRBD1 matching over 8 bases. The CDR3 sequence is 18 residues long. CDR1 KGHDR and CDR2 SFDVKD come from the germline V gene. With V trimmed by 1 base and J by 2 bases, 12 bases remained unmatched. This CDR3 reads CATSDFPDRTGPTYEQYF. CDR3 DNA sequence: TGTGCCACCAGTGATTTTCCCGACCGGACAGGGCCCACCTACGAGCAGTACTTC.

With respect to this clonotype: The junction departs from the called germline gene at one end, perhaps through a read error. The chain has TRBV6-2 or TRBV6-3 and TRBJ1-3; D might be TRBD1 (5 bases). The length of the CDR3 is 16 residues. CDR1 and CDR2 (germline): MNHEY, SVGEGT. The CDR3 sequence is CASSEVGRVIGNIIYF. The CDR3 nucleotides read TGTGCCAGCAGTGAAGTGGGGCGAGTCATCGGAAACATCATATATTTT.

This clonotype was picked up many times. V and J are TRBV24-1 and TRBJ1-5, with D perhaps matching TRBD1 (6 bases). V was clipped by 4 bases and J by 5 bases, with 11 bases between them. From germline, CDR1 is KGHDR and CDR2 SFDVKD. The CDR3 has 14 amino acids. The CDR3 reads CATSEQGGYQPQHF. The DNA for the CDR3 is TGTGCCACCAGTGAACAGGGAGGTTATCAGCCCCAGCATTTT.

This clonotype was detected many times. The CDR3 DNA reads as TGTGCCAGCTCGTGGCAGAATTACGAGCAGTACTTC. Protein sequence: CASSWQNYEQYF. The chain is built from TRBV2 and TRBJ2-7; D gene uncertain. This CDR3 spans 12 amino acids. Germline V gene lookup returns CDR1 SNHLY and CDR2 FYNNEI. With 8 bases removed from V and 4 bases from J, the gap between germline ends came to 12 bases.

Remarks on this clonotype: This may be a read error, as it is one base from a much larger clone. The chain couples TRBV7-2 to TRBJ1-6; TRBD1 agrees at 8 bases. J lost 8 bases, V lost 6 bases, and 9 bases had no gene match. From germline, CDR1 is SGHTA and CDR2 FQGNSA. CDR3 size: 15 residues. CDR3 amino acids: CASRIQGELDSPLHF. DNA for the CDR3: TGTGCCAGCAGAATACAGGGGGAACTTGATTCACCCCTCCACTTT.

This sequence joins TRBV2 and TRBJ2-3; TRBD2 matches 7 bases. The CDR3 spans 15 residues. With V trimmed by 0 bases and J by 6 bases, 6 bases remained unmatched. Per germline, CDR1 SNHLY and CDR2 FYNNEI. The CDR3 loop is CASSEALRGVDTQYF. For the CDR3, the DNA is TGTGCCAGCAGTGAAGCGCTTCGGGGGGTGGATACGCAGTATTTT.

This clonotype was counted many times. J is TRBJ2-5 and V is TRBV18, with D hard to call. The CDR3 covers 13 residues. V was shortened by 3 bases and J by 0 bases, with 5 bases between the two germline ends. CDR1 is KGHSH and CDR2 is LQKENI in the germline V gene. CDR3 nucleotides: TGTGCCAGCTCACCCTCGTACCAAGAGACCCAGTACTTC. Protein sequence: CASSPSYQETQYF.

The table lists this clonotype with many counts. The chain has TRBV7-9 and TRBJ1-2; D is perhaps TRBD1 (5 bases). The V gene's germline CDR1 is SEHNR and CDR2 FQNEAQ (reference sequence). V gave up 1 base and J gave up 5 bases, with 14 bases separating them. The CDR3 sequence is 15 residues long. The CDR3 DNA follows: TGTGCCAGCAGCTTAGGGACCGCAGGGTTTTATGGCTACACCTTC. This gives the protein CASSLGTAGFYGYTF. Drawing the rest from reference TRBV7-9 and TRBJ1-2, the complete variable domain is DTGVSQNPRHKITKRGQNVTFRCDPISEHNRLYWYRQTLGQGPEFLTYFQNEAQLEKSRLLSDRFSAERPKGSFSTLEIQRTEQGDSAMYLCASSLGTAGFYGYTFGSGTRLTVV.

This clonotype was picked up many times. The chain recombines TRBV3-1 with TRBJ1-1; 8 positions agree with TRBD1. There are 15 residues in the CDR3. Trimming removed 4 bases from V and 5 bases from J; junction bases left unmatched: 9. Germline V lookup: CDR1 LGHDT, CDR2 YNNKEL (reference sequence). CDR3 in DNA: TGTGCCAGCAGCCGAATGGACAGGGTGGTAACTGAAGCTTTCTTT. It translates to CASSRMDRVVTEAFF.

This clonotype was counted many times. The chain employs TRBV12-3 or TRBV12-4 and TRBJ1-6; no reliable D call. The CDR3 has 12 residues. Trimming took off 5 bases at V and 14 bases at J, with 13 bases between the two ends. This CDR3 reads CASSPPGIALHF. The CDR3, as DNA: TGTGCCAGCAGTCCCCCGGGTATCGCCCTCCACTTT.

This clonotype was detected a few times. The chain carries TRBV2 and TRBJ2-3; D unresolved. This CDR3 is built from 11 residues. Germline assignment: CDR1 SNHLY and CDR2 FYNNEI. V lost 6 bases to trimming and J lost 2 bases, with 3 bases between them. The CDR3 region is CASRLTDTQYF. The CDR3 nucleotides are TGTGCCAGCAGACTCACAGATACGCAGTATTTT.

This chain uses TRBV7-2 with TRBJ1-3, with TRBD1 matching 7 bases. CDR3 length: 14 amino acids. Trimming cost V 5 bases and J 4 bases; bases outside gene matches: 5. Germline V CDR1 and CDR2: SGHTA, FQGNSA. The CDR3 sequence: CASSVRGGGNTIYF. The CDR3 bases are TGTGCCAGCAGCGTCAGGGGGGGAGGAAACACCATATATTTT.

J is TRBJ1-1 and V is TRBV6-2 or TRBV6-3; D is unresolved. This CDR3 contains 15 residues. Germline V gene lookup returns CDR1 MNHEY and CDR2 SVGEGT. V was clipped by 1 base and J by 3 bases, with 12 bases between them. CDR3 coding DNA: TGTGCCAGCAGTTACTACCCACGCGGATACACTGAAGCTTTCTTT. As protein: CASSYYPRGYTEAFF.

The CDR3 here is CASSENSGEQYF. The CDR3 nucleotides read TGCGCCAGCAGTGAGAACTCAGGCGAGCAGTACTTC. The genes are TRBV10-1 and TRBJ2-7, with D hard to call. The CDR3 runs to 12 residues. Per the germline V gene, CDR1 is WNHNN and CDR2 is SYGVQD (reference sequence). V shed 2 bases and J shed 6 bases, with 8 bases lying between them.

Ten or more counts support this clonotype. V and J are TRBV7-8 and TRBJ1-4; TRBD1 is a possible D gene (5 bases). In germline, CDR1 is SGHVS, CDR2 FQNEAQ. The CDR3 is 13 residues long. Trimming removed 4 bases at V and 6 bases at J, with 9 bases between. The DNA of the CDR3 is TGTGCCAGCAGCTCCGGGACGTATGAAAAACTGTTTTTT. Translating it yields CASSSGTYEKLFF.

This clonotype was seen ten or more times. The chain uses TRBV7-9 and TRBJ1-1; D unclear. The CDR3 covers 13 residues. Germline V lookup: CDR1 SEHNR, CDR2 FQNEAQ (reference sequence). V was trimmed by 4 bases and J by 4 bases, leaving 10 bases between them. The CDR3 loop is CASSWEWGTEAFF. CDR3 sequence (DNA): TGTGCCAGCAGCTGGGAATGGGGCACTGAAGCTTTCTTT. Combining the CDR3 with reference TRBV7-9 and TRBJ1-1 gives the whole variable domain DTGVSQNPRHKITKRGQNVTFRCDPISEHNRLYWYRQTLGQGPEFLTYFQNEAQLEKSRLLSDRFSAERPKGSFSTLEIQRTEQGDSAMYLCASSWEWGTEAFFGQGTRLTVV.

This chain links TRBV5-1 with TRBJ2-3, with 10 bases aligning to TRBD1. With 0 bases clipped from V and 1 base from J, the junction kept 8 bases outside the gene matches. Germline V gene lookup returns CDR1 SGHRS and CDR2 YFSETQ. The CDR3 totals 18 residues. CDR3 DNA: TGCGCCAGCAGCTTGGTGGGACAGGGGACGACTCGCACAGATACGCAGTATTTT. This gives the protein CASSLVGQGTTRTDTQYF.

This sequence joins TRBV24-1 and TRBJ1-5, with unresolved D. The CDR3 has 18 residues. The germline CDR1 and CDR2 sequences are KGHDR and SFDVKD. Trimming removed 3 bases from V and 2 bases from J, with 19 bases in between. Here the CDR3 DNA reads TGTGCCACCAGTGATATAAAGGACGGGTCTCGGGGCAATCAGCCCCAGCATTTT. The encoded protein is CATSDIKDGSRGNQPQHF.

The chain combines TRBV11-2 with TRBJ2-1; D uncertain. Trimming stripped 5 bases from V and 8 bases from J, with 7 bases between. This CDR3 spans 11 amino acids. Germline loops: CDR1 SGHAT, CDR2 FQNNGV. CDR3 region: CASSLIHEQFF. The CDR3 DNA reads TGTGCCAGCAGCCTTATACATGAGCAGTTCTTC.

The chain recombines TRBV5-1 with TRBJ1-1; unclear D gene. Germline V gene data show CDR1 as SGHRS and CDR2 as YFSETQ. V gave up 6 bases and J gave up 3 bases, with 15 bases separating them. This CDR3 spans 14 amino acids. The CDR3 spells CASKFSGLDTEAFF. The CDR3 coding sequence is TGCGCCAGCAAGTTTTCCGGGCTAGACACTGAAGCTTTCTTT.

This clonotype has a count of ten or more. The J gene is TRBJ2-5, the V gene TRBV24-1; D is uncertain. CDR3 length: 10 amino acids. Trimming removed 7 bases from V and 3 bases from J, with 2 bases in between. Germline-derived CDR1 and CDR2 are KGHDR and SFDVKD. The CDR3 reads CATREETQYF. CDR3 DNA sequence: TGTGCCACCAGAGAAGAGACCCAGTACTTC.